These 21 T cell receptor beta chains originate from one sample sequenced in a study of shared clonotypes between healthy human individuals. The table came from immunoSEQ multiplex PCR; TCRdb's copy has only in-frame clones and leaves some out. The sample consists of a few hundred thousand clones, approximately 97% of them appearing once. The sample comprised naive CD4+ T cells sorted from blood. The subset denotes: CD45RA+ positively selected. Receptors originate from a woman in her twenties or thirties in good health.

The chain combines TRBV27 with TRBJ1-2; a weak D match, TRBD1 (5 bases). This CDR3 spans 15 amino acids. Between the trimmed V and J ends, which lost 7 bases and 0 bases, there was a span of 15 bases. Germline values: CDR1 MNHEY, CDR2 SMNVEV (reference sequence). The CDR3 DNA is TGTGCCAGCAAAATTGGACACAATACTAACTATGGCTACACCTTC. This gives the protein CASKIGHNTNYGYTF.

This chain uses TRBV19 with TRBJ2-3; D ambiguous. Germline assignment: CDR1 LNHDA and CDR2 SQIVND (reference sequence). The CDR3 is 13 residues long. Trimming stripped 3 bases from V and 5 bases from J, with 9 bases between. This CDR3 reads CASSILVGDTQYF. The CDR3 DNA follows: TGTGCCAGTAGTATTTTAGTGGGAGATACGCAGTATTTT. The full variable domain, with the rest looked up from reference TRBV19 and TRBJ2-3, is DGGITQSPKYLFRKEGQNVTLSCEQNLNHDAMYWYRQDPGQGLRLIYYSQIVNDFQKGDIAEGYSVSREKKESFPLTVTSAQKNPTAFYLCASSILVGDTQYFGPGTRLTVL.

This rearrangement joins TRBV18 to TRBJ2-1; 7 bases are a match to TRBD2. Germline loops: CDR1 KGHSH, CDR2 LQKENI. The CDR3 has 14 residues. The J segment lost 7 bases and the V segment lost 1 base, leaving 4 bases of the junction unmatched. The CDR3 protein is CASSPQREENEQFF. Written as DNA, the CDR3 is TGTGCCAGCTCACCACAGCGGGAAGAAAATGAGCAGTTCTTC.

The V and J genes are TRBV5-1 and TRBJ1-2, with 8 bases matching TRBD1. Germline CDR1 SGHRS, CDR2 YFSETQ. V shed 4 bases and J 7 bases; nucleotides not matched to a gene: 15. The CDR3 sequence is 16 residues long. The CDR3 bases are TGCGCCAGCAGCCAACGGACAGGGTCCCCCCTCCGTGGCTACACCTTC. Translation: CASSQRTGSPLRGYTF.

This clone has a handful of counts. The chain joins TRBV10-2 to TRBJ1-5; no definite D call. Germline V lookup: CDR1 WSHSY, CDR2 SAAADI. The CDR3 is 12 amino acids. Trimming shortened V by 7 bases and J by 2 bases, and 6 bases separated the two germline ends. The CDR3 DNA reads TGCGCCAGCAATTGGGGCAATCAGCCCCAGCATTTT. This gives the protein CASNWGNQPQHF.

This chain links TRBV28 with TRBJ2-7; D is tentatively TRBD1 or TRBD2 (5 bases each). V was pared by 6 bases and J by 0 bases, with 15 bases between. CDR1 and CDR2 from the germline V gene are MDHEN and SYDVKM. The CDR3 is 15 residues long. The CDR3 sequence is CASRTPTRGSYEQYF. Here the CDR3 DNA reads TGTGCCAGCAGGACGCCGACGAGGGGCTCCTACGAGCAGTACTTC.

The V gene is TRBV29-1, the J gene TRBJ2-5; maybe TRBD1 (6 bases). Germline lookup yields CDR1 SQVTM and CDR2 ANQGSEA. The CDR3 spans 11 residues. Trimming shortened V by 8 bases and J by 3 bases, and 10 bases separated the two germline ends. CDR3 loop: CSMNREETQYF. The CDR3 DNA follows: TGCAGCATGAACAGGGAAGAGACCCAGTACTTC.

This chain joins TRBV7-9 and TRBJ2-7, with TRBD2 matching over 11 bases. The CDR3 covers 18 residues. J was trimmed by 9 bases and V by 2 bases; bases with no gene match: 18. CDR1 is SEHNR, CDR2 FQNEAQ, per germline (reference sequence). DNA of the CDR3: TGTGCCAGCAGCTTACTTCGACTAGCGGGGTACGCCGGAAGGCGGCAGTACTTC. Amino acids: CASSLLRLAGYAGRRQYF.

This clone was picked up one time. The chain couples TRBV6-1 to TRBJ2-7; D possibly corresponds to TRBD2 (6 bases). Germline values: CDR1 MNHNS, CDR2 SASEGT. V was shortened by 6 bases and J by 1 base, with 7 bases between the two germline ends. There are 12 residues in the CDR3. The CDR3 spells CASRAGSYEQYF. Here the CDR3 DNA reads TGTGCCAGCAGGGCGGGGTCCTACGAGCAGTACTTC.

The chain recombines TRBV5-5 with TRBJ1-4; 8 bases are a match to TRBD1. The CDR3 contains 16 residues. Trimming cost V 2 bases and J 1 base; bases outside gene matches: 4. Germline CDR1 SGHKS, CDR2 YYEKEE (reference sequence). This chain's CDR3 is CASSLGTGVTNEKLFF. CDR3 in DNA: TGTGCCAGCAGCTTAGGGACAGGAGTAACTAATGAAAAACTGTTTTTT.

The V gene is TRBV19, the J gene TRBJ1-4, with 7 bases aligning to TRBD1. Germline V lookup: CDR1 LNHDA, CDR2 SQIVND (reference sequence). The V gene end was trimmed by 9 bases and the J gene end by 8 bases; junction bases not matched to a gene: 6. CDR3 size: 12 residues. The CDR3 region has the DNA TGTGCCAGCAGACAGGGCCTCGAAAAACTGTTTTTT. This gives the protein CASRQGLEKLFF.

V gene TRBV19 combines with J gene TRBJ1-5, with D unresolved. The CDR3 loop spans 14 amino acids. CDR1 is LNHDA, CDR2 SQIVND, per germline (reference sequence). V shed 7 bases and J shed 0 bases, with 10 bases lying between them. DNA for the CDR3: TGTGCCAGTACTGTACATTATAGCAATCAGCCCCAGCATTTT. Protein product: CASTVHYSNQPQHF.

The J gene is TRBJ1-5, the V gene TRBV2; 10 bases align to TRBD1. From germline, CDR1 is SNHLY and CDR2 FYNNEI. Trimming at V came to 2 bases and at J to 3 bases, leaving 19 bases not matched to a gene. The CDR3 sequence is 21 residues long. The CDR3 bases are TGTGCCAGCAGTGAAAAGCGCGTGGGCCGACAGGGGGCGACTTCCAATCAGCCCCAGCATTTT. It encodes CASSEKRVGRQGATSNQPQHF. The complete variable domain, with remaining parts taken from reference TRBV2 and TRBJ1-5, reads EPEVTQTPSHQVTQMGQEVILRCVPISNHLYFYWYRQILGQKVEFLVSFYNNEISEKSEIFDDQFSVERPDGSNFTLKIRSTKLEDSAMYFCASSEKRVGRQGATSNQPQHFGDGTRLSIL.

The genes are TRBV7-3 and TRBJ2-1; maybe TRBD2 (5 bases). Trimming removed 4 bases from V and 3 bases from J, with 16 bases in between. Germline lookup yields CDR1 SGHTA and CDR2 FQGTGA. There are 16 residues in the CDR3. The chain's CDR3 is CASSSESGYNYNEQFF. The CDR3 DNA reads TGTGCCAGCAGCTCAGAAAGCGGATATAACTACAATGAGCAGTTCTTC.

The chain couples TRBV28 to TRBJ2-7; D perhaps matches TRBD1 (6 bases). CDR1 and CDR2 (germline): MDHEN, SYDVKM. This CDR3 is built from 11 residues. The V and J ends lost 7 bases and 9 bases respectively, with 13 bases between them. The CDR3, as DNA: TGTGCCAGCAAACAGGGATTAGTGCAGTACTTC. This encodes CASKQGLVQYF.

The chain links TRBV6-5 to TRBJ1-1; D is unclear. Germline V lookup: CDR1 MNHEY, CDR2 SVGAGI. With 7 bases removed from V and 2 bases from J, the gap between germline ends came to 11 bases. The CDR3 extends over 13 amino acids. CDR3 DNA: TGTGCCAGCACCGGACCGGCTAACACTGAAGCTTTCTTT. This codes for CASTGPANTEAFF.

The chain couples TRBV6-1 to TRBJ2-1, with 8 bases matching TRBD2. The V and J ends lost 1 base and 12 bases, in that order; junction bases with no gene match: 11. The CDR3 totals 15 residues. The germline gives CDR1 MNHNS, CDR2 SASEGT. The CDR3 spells CASSEGLAHGRRQFF. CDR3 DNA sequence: TGTGCCAGCAGTGAAGGACTAGCGCACGGTCGTCGGCAGTTCTTC.

The CDR3 here is CAWSTGYRANEKLFF. The CDR3 region has the DNA TGTGCCTGGAGTACGGGGTACAGGGCGAATGAAAAACTGTTTTTT. The gene calls are TRBV30 and TRBJ1-4; the D gene is possibly TRBD1 (6 bases). The CDR3 is 15 residues long. With 2 bases removed from V and 5 bases from J, the gap between germline ends came to 15 bases. CDR1 is GTSNPN and CDR2 is SVGIG in the germline V gene (reference sequence).

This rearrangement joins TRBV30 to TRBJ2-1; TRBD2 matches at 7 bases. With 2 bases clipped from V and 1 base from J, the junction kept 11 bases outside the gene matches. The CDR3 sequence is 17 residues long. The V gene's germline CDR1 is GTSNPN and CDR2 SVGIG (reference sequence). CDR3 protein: CAWSLGRASGSYNEQFF. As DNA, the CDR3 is TGTGCCTGGAGTCTCGGGAGAGCTAGCGGATCCTACAATGAGCAGTTCTTC.

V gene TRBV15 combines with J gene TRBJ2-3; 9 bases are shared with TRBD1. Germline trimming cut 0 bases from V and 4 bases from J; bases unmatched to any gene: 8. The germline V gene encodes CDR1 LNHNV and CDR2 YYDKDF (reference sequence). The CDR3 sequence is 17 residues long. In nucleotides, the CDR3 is TGTGCCACCAGCAGAGATCTCCGGACAGGGGAGGCAGATACGCAGTATTTT. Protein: CATSRDLRTGEADTQYF. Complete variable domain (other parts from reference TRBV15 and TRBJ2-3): DAMVIQNPRYQVTQFGKPVTLSCSQTLNHNVMYWYQQKSSQAPKLLFHYYDKDFNNEADTPDNFQSRRPNTSFCFLDIRSPGLGDTAMYLCATSRDLRTGEADTQYFGPGTRLTVL.

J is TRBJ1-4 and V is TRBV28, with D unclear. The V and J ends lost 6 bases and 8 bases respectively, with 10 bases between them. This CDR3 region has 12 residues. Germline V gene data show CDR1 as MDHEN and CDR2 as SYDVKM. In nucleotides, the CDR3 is TGTGCCAGCAGGGGAGGACGAGAAAAACTGTTTTTT. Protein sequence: CASRGGREKLFF.